This is a list of T cell receptor beta chains from one sample in a study of blood T cell repertoires in COVID-19. Profiling relied on immunoSEQ multiplex PCR, and the TCRdb table lists in-frame clones only, not all of them. The sample carries around 310,000 clones, 88% recorded once. Sequenced: peripheral blood. The receptors shown here come from a woman between 45 and 60 years old with active or convalescent COVID-19. The CDR3 runs from the conserved cysteine through the conserved F or W. The order of the fields is D gene, V gene, J gene, clone size, CDR3 protein, CDR3 DNA. The D gene is left open where the match is weak. Clone size is stated in some rows and not others, as once, few, many or a class when expanded.

>TRBD1|TRBV18|TRBJ1-2|-
CASSPATGDYGYTF
TGTGCCAGCTCACCAGCGACAGGGGACTATGGCTACACCTTC
>TRBD2|TRBV7-2|TRBJ2-1|-
CASSFGLAGQFF
TGTGCCAGCAGCTTCGGACTAGCGGGGCAGTTCTTC
>TRBD1|TRBV4-1|TRBJ2-5|-
CASSQGDRGLETQYF
TGCGCCAGCAGCCAGGGAGACAGGGGTCTGGAGACCCAGTACTTC
>TRBD1|TRBV6-2/TRBV6-3|TRBJ1-4|-
CASSYGGTGGEKLFF
TGTGCCAGCAGTTATGGAGGGACAGGAGGTGAAAAACTGTTTTTT
>TRBD2|TRBV3-1/TRBV3-2|TRBJ2-5|-
CASSQHGAGGTQYF
TGTGCCAGCAGCCAACACGGCGCGGGGGGGACCCAGTACTTC
>TRBD1|TRBV12-5|TRBJ1-5|-
CASGETGLANQPQHF
TGTGCTAGTGGTGAGACAGGGCTAGCCAATCAGCCCCAGCATTTT
>TRBD1|TRBV7-9|TRBJ2-6|-
CASSLPRDRDTGANVLTF
TGTGCCAGCAGCTTACCCAGGGACAGGGATACTGGGGCCAACGTCCTGACTTTC
>-|TRBV4-2|TRBJ2-5|-
CASSQDRGQVTQYF
TGTGCCAGCAGCCAAGATCGCGGCCAAGTGACCCAGTACTTC
>-|TRBV2|TRBJ2-7|-
CASSEDRSYEQYF
TGTGCCAGCAGTGAGGACAGATCCTACGAGCAGTACTTC
>-|TRBV5-6|TRBJ1-5|-
CASSFRGNQPQHF
TGTGCCAGCAGCTTCCGGGGTAATCAGCCCCAGCATTTT
>TRBD1|TRBV7-2|TRBJ2-1|-
CASSLAQDRADEQFF
TGTGCCAGCAGCTTAGCCCAGGACAGGGCCGATGAGCAGTTCTTC
>-|TRBV19|TRBJ1-2|-
CASSMGGNGYTF
TGTGCCAGTAGTATGGGGGGAAATGGCTACACCTTC
>-|TRBV24-1|TRBJ1-5|-
CATSGNSNQPQHF
TGTGCCACCAGTGGTAATAGCAATCAGCCCCAGCATTTT
>TRBD1|TRBV30|TRBJ1-2|-
CAWRGQAIYGYTF
TGTGCCTGGAGGGGACAGGCGATCTATGGCTACACCTTC
>TRBD1|TRBV6-1|TRBJ1-2|-
CASSERRGTGWGYTF
TGTGCCAGCAGTGAACGGCGAGGGACAGGGTGGGGCTACACCTTC
>TRBD1|TRBV5-4|TRBJ2-5|-
CASSSGTGGRETQYF
TGTGCCAGCAGCTCCGGGACAGGGGGGAGGGAGACCCAGTACTTC
>-|TRBV5-1|TRBJ2-7|-
CASSVQGHGYEQYF
TGCGCCAGCAGCGTACAGGGACATGGCTACGAGCAGTACTTC
>TRBD1|TRBV5-1|TRBJ2-5|few
CASSFGTDRETQYF
TGCGCCAGCAGCTTCGGGACAGATCGAGAGACCCAGTACTTC
>-|TRBV4-2|TRBJ2-1|-
CASSQDRVSYNEQFF
TGTGCCAGCAGCCAAGATCGGGTCTCCTACAATGAGCAGTTCTTC
>-|TRBV7-8|TRBJ2-1|-
CASSLRSGGAANEQFF
TGTGCCAGCAGCTTAAGGAGTGGAGGGGCGGCGAATGAGCAGTTCTTC
>-|TRBV30|TRBJ2-1|few
CAWQPGINEQFF
TGTGCCTGGCAGCCGGGAATCAATGAGCAGTTCTTC
>TRBD1|TRBV30|TRBJ1-3|-
CAWRVPWGQRTGNTIYF
TGTGCCTGGAGGGTACCGTGGGGACAGAGGACTGGAAACACCATATATTTT
>-|TRBV3-1/TRBV3-2|TRBJ1-1|-
CATTREGVDTEAFF
TGTGCCACCACCCGTGAGGGGGTCGATACTGAAGCTTTCTTT
>TRBD1|TRBV29-1|TRBJ1-2|-
CSVKDRDYGYTF
TGCAGCGTGAAGGACAGGGACTATGGCTACACCTTC
>-|TRBV7-8|TRBJ1-5|-
CASKEGWSNQPQHF
TGTGCCAGCAAGGAGGGCTGGAGCAATCAGCCCCAGCATTTT
>TRBD1|TRBV3-1/TRBV3-2|TRBJ1-3|once
CASSQSRTGGNTIYF
TGTGCCAGCAGCCAAAGCAGGACAGGCGGAAACACCATATATTTT
>TRBD1|TRBV7-2|TRBJ2-5|-
CASSLGTGQETQYF
TGTGCCAGCAGCCTCGGGACAGGGCAAGAGACCCAGTACTTC
>TRBD1|TRBV2|TRBJ1-2|-
CASSDVTGIPYGYTF
TGTGCCAGCAGTGATGTGACAGGGATCCCCTATGGCTACACCTTC
>-|TRBV29-1|TRBJ1-3|-
CSVEWSGLSGNTIYF
TGCAGCGTTGAATGGTCAGGGCTATCTGGAAACACCATATATTTT
>-|TRBV9|TRBJ2-1|-
CASSVLHSPYNEQFF
TGTGCCAGCAGCGTACTCCACTCACCCTACAATGAGCAGTTCTTC
>-|TRBV24-1|TRBJ2-7|-
CATSDSRRGSYEQYF
TGTGCCACCAGTGACTCCCGTCGGGGTTCCTACGAGCAGTACTTC
>TRBD2|TRBV30|TRBJ2-7|-
CAWSLSLTSGRAYEQYF
TGTGCCTGGAGTCTTTCCCTTACTAGCGGGCGTGCCTACGAGCAGTACTTC
>-|TRBV5-1|TRBJ2-1|-
CASSSQLSYNEQFF
TGCGCCAGCAGCAGTCAACTCTCCTACAATGAGCAGTTCTTC
>TRBD1|TRBV6-2/TRBV6-3|TRBJ2-3|-
CASSRIQGARFSLNTDTQYF
TGTGCCAGCAGTCGGATCCAGGGGGCGAGATTTAGCCTTAACACAGATACGCAGTATTTT
>TRBD1|TRBV6-4|TRBJ1-1|-
CASSEQGGTEAFF
TGTGCCAGCAGTGAACAGGGGGGCACTGAAGCTTTCTTT
>TRBD1|TRBV7-8|TRBJ1-5|once
CASSFLGQGLNQPQHF
TGTGCCAGCAGCTTCTTAGGACAGGGGCTCAATCAGCCCCAGCATTTT
>TRBD1|TRBV27|TRBJ1-1|-
CASSSSRTGVGTEAFF
TGTGCCAGCAGTTCCAGTCGGACAGGGGTGGGCACTGAAGCTTTCTTT
>-|TRBV6-5|TRBJ2-2|-
CASSYSNRRAPGELFF
TGTGCCAGCAGTTACTCGAATCGCAGGGCCCCCGGGGAGCTGTTTTTT
>-|TRBV18|TRBJ2-1|-
CASSLSSYNEQFF
TGTGCCAGCTCCCTAAGCTCCTACAATGAGCAGTTCTTC
>TRBD1|TRBV6-6|TRBJ1-5|-
CASSPRTGRNPSGPQHF
TGTGCCAGCAGTCCCCGGACAGGAAGAAACCCTTCGGGGCCCCAGCATTTT
>TRBD1|TRBV27|TRBJ2-4|-
CASGTGEGSGKNIQYF
TGTGCCTCCGGGACAGGGGAAGGGAGCGGCAAAAACATTCAGTACTTC
>TRBD2|TRBV3-1/TRBV3-2|TRBJ2-7|-
CASSQASGSSYEQYF
TGTGCCAGCAGCCAAGCTAGCGGGAGTTCCTACGAGCAGTACTTC
>-|TRBV27|TRBJ2-3|-
CASSHPEGAGRTDTQYF
TGTGCCAGCAGTCACCCTGAGGGAGCCGGCCGCACAGATACGCAGTATTTT
>-|TRBV28|TRBJ1-2|-
CASSLELGGYGYTF
TGTGCCAGCAGTTTAGAGCTAGGTGGCTATGGCTACACCTTC
>-|TRBV7-2|TRBJ1-1|-
CASSLQGQNTEAFF
TGTGCCAGCAGCTTGCAGGGCCAGAACACTGAAGCTTTCTTT